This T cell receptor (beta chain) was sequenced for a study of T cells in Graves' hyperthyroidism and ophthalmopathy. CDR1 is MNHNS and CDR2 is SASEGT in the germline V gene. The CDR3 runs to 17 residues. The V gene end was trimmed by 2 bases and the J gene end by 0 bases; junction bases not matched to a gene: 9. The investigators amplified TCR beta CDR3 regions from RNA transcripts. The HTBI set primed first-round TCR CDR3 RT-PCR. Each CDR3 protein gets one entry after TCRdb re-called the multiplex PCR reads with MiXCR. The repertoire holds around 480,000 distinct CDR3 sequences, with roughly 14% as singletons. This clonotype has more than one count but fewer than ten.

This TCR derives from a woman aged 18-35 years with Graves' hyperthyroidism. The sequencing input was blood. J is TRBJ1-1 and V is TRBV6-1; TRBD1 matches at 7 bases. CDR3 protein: CASSETPDRRMNTEAFF. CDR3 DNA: TGTGCCAGCAGTGAAACTCCGGACAGGCGCATGAACACTGAAGCTTTCTTT.